These 32 T cell receptor beta chains were all obtained from the same sample, sequenced in a study of OX40 agonist ivuxolimab in advanced cancers. Sequencing was performed with immunoSEQ multiplex PCR; in TCRdb, only in-frame clones are kept and a portion is missing. The sample lists around 91,000 clones, nearly 90% seen once, with less than 0.2% in the top ten. Sequences were derived from CD4+ or CD8+ T cells sorted from blood, sampled in a trial of the OX40 agonist ivuxolimab. The source of these receptors is an adult with an advanced solid tumor such as melanoma, head and neck, liver or kidney cancer.

The chain is built from TRBV5-5 and TRBJ1-2; TRBD1 matches at 8 bases. Trimming took 2 bases from V and 6 from J; bases not matched to a gene: 18. CDR1 is SGHKS, CDR2 YYEKEE, per germline (reference sequence). The CDR3 loop spans 18 amino acids. Written as DNA, the CDR3 is TGTGCCAGCAGCTTTTTTCAGGGGGCCCCCACCTTTGAAGATGGCTACACCTTC. As protein: CASSFFQGAPTFEDGYTF. Complete variable domain (other parts from reference TRBV5-5 and TRBJ1-2): DAGVTQSPTHLIKTRGQQVTLRCSPISGHKSVSWYQQVLGQGPQFIFQYYEKEERGRGNFPDRFSARQFPNYSSELNVNALLLGDSALYLCASSFFQGAPTFEDGYTFGSGTRLTVV.

The CDR3 here is CASSLEGFHQPQHF. The CDR3 DNA reads as TGTGCCAGCAGCTTGGAAGGGTTCCATCAGCCCCAGCATTTT. This rearrangement joins TRBV5-8 to TRBJ1-5; D unresolved. Per germline, CDR1 SGHTS and CDR2 YDEGEE. This CDR3 has 14 amino acids. The V end lost 0 bases, the J end lost 5 bases, and 9 bases lay between the germline ends.

This chain links TRBV7-9 with TRBJ2-6; D is uncertain. The length of the CDR3 is 13 residues. V was clipped by 5 bases and J by 4 bases, with 6 bases between them. The germline gives CDR1 SEHNR, CDR2 FQNEAQ (reference sequence). The CDR3 reads CASSPSGANVLTF. Written as DNA, the CDR3 is TGTGCCAGCAGCCCCTCCGGGGCCAACGTCCTGACTTTC.

The chain joins TRBV7-3 to TRBJ1-1, with 7 bases that match TRBD1. The CDR3 runs to 13 residues. Germline V lookup: CDR1 SGHTA, CDR2 FQGTGA. With 4 bases clipped from V and 4 bases from J, the junction kept 3 bases outside the gene matches. The CDR3 region has the DNA TGTGCCAGCAGCTCGACAGGGAGCACTGAAGCTTTCTTT. This translates into CASSSTGSTEAFF.

The chain links TRBV10-3 to TRBJ2-3, with 8 positions matching TRBD1. Per germline, CDR1 ENHRY and CDR2 SYGVKD. This CDR3 region has 13 residues. The trim removed 10 bases at V and 1 base at J, leaving 4 bases unmatched. The CDR3 coding sequence is TGTGCCACCCAGGGGGCGGGCACAGATACGCAGTATTTT. Its protein product is CATQGAGTDTQYF.

The V and J genes are TRBV6-1 and TRBJ1-2, with 8 bases identical to TRBD1. Germline V gene data show CDR1 as MNHNS and CDR2 as SASEGT. This CDR3 has 14 residues. V was pared by 4 bases and J by 6 bases, with 7 bases of the junction left unmatched. Here the CDR3 reads CASSATGGGDGYTF. CDR3 nucleotides: TGTGCCAGCAGTGCAACAGGGGGAGGAGATGGCTACACCTTC.

This chain uses TRBV28 with TRBJ2-2; possible D gene TRBD1, 6 bases. The CDR3 runs 14 residues. Germline-derived CDR1 and CDR2 are MDHEN and SYDVKM. The V end lost 10 bases, the J end lost 4 bases, and 16 bases lay between the germline ends. CDR3 residues: CATTRIQGTGELFF. CDR3 in DNA: TGTGCCACGACCAGGATACAGGGCACCGGGGAGCTGTTTTTT.

The CDR3, as DNA: TGCGCCAGCAGCCGAGGAGGCGGGACAGGGAAAGATGAGCAGTTCTTC. Translating gives CASSRGGGTGKDEQFF. The rearrangement joins TRBV4-1 to TRBJ2-1, with 9 nucleotides matching TRBD1. CDR1 and CDR2 from the germline V gene are MGHRA and YSYEKL. The ends lost 4 bases at V and 8 bases at J; junction bases unmatched: 12. This CDR3 is 16 amino acids long.

This clone has a single count. V usage is TRBV19 and J usage is TRBJ2-2; D remains ambiguous. V dropped 8 bases and J dropped 4 bases, with 8 bases sitting between them. This CDR3 comprises 12 residues. Germline CDR1 reads LNHDA; CDR2 reads SQIVND (reference sequence). Here the CDR3 reads CASRPTTGELFF. The CDR3 DNA is TGTGCCAGTCGGCCGACCACCGGGGAGCTGTTTTTT.

CDR3 in amino acids: CASSPREGVYGYTF. CDR3 nucleotide sequence: TGTGCCAGCTCACCAAGGGAAGGGGTGTATGGCTACACCTTC. The chain has TRBV18 and TRBJ1-2, with D possibly being TRBD1 (5 bases). This CDR3 region has 14 residues. The germline gives CDR1 KGHSH, CDR2 LQKENI. The V gene lost 2 bases and the J gene lost 5 bases, with 12 bases spanning the gap.

The V and J genes are TRBV9 and TRBJ1-1; 9 bases map to TRBD1. Germline V gene sequence: CDR1 SGDLS, CDR2 YYNGEE. The J segment lost 3 bases and the V segment lost 3 bases, leaving 6 bases of the junction unmatched. The CDR3 sequence is 15 residues long. CDR3 region: CASSAVTGGYTEAFF. The DNA for the CDR3 is TGTGCCAGCAGCGCCGTGACAGGGGGTTACACTGAAGCTTTCTTT.

The V gene is TRBV5-8, the J gene TRBJ1-2; D is ambiguous. The ends were cut back, 4 bases at V and 3 bases at J, with 13 bases in the middle. Germline V CDR1 and CDR2: SGHTS, YDEGEE. The CDR3 totals 14 residues. DNA for the CDR3: TGTGCCAGCAGCGCTGGGTTTTCTGACTATGGCTACACCTTC. Protein sequence: CASSAGFSDYGYTF.

The V gene is TRBV28, the J gene TRBJ2-5, with D possibly TRBD1 on 6 matching bases. The CDR3 consists of 15 residues. Germline V gene data show CDR1 as MDHEN and CDR2 as SYDVKM. The germline V and J ends were trimmed by 5 bases and 5 bases, with 18 bases remaining between them. The CDR3 protein is CASSRTQGEQETQYF. CDR3 nucleotide sequence: TGTGCCAGCAGTCGCACACAGGGCGAACAGGAGACCCAGTACTTC.

The chain employs TRBV25-1 and TRBJ2-3, with TRBD2 identical over 7 bases. Losses at the gene ends were 5 bases for V and 2 bases for J; bases not matched to a gene: 7. CDR3 length: 15 amino acids. Germline V CDR1 and CDR2: MGHDK, SYGVNS. In DNA, the CDR3 is TGTGCCAGCAGTCCTGGTGCGGGGGACACAGATACGCAGTATTTT. Protein: CASSPGAGDTDTQYF. Based on the CDR3 plus reference TRBV25-1 and TRBJ2-3, the full variable domain is EADIYQTPRYLVIGTGKKITLECSQTMGHDKMYWYQQDPGMELHLIHYSYGVNSTEKGDLSSESTVSRIRTEHFPLTLESARPSHTSQYLCASSPGAGDTDTQYFGPGTRLTVL.

CDR3 region: CASSSLNRDREVIYTIYF. The CDR3 nucleotides are TGTGCCAGCAGCTCACTCAACCGGGACAGGGAAGTCATTTACACCATATATTTT. This chain connects TRBV7-9 to TRBJ1-3; 9 positions agree with TRBD1. Unmatched junction bases numbered 18, after V lost 4 bases and J lost 8 bases. The CDR3 runs to 18 residues. The germline V gene encodes CDR1 SEHNR and CDR2 FQNEAQ (reference sequence).

J is TRBJ2-1 and V is TRBV28, with 8 bases aligning to TRBD1. Germline loops: CDR1 MDHEN, CDR2 SYDVKM. V was clipped by 2 bases and J by 6 bases; unmatched bases: 9. This CDR3 is built from 16 residues. The CDR3 spells CASSLGGSGGLNEQFF. CDR3 sequence (DNA): TGTGCCAGCAGTTTAGGGGGGTCAGGGGGCCTCAATGAGCAGTTCTTC.

The V and J genes are TRBV5-1 and TRBJ1-2; 8 bases are shared with TRBD1. The CDR3 spans 15 residues. Germline V gives CDR1 SGHRS, CDR2 YFSETQ. After removal of 4 bases from V and 6 bases from J, the junction contained 11 bases not matched to a gene. CDR3: CASSVGILQGDGYTF. Written as DNA, the CDR3 is TGCGCCAGCAGCGTAGGCATCCTACAGGGGGATGGCTACACCTTC.

J is TRBJ2-3 and V is TRBV29-1; possible D gene TRBD1, 5 bases. CDR1 is SQVTM, CDR2 ANQGSEA, per germline. The CDR3 sequence is 17 residues long. Deletions cut 1 base from V and 1 base from J, with 18 bases between. CDR3 DNA sequence: TGCAGCGTTGAAGTACAGGTATATGATTTGGGCACAGATACGCAGTATTTT. As protein: CSVEVQVYDLGTDTQYF.

V is TRBV4-3 and J is TRBJ1-5, with no clear D. V was pared by 0 bases and J by 6 bases, with 12 bases between. Germline CDR1 is LGHNA and CDR2 is YSLEER. The CDR3 contains 15 residues. For the CDR3, the DNA is TGCGCCAGCAGCCAAGATTGGGGTAGAGGTCAGCCCCAGCATTTT. It is translated as CASSQDWGRGQPQHF.

J is TRBJ2-5 and V is TRBV30; a weak D match, TRBD1 (6 bases). This CDR3 has 15 residues. Germline V CDR1 and CDR2: GTSNPN, SVGIG (reference sequence). V dropped 5 bases and J dropped 1 base, with 17 bases sitting between them. CDR3 nucleotide sequence: TGTGCCTGGGGGGGCGGAACTCCCGGCCAAGAGACCCAGTACTTC. The encoded protein is CAWGGGTPGQETQYF.

The table lists this clone with a few counts. This rearrangement joins TRBV11-2 to TRBJ2-1; possibly TRBD1 or TRBD2 for D (5 bases each). The CDR3 has 12 amino acids. V gave up 5 bases and J gave up 6 bases, with 8 bases separating them. Germline lookup yields CDR1 SGHAT and CDR2 FQNNGV. The CDR3 spells CASSRDPNEQFF. DNA for the CDR3: TGTGCCAGCAGCCGGGACCCCAATGAGCAGTTCTTC.

This chain links TRBV19 with TRBJ2-1; the match to TRBD2 covers 10 bases. J was trimmed by 6 bases and V by 3 bases; bases with no gene match: 5. CDR1 is LNHDA and CDR2 is SQIVND in the germline V gene (reference sequence). This CDR3 spans 15 amino acids. This CDR3 is CASSIPSGGGNEQFF. The CDR3 nucleotides are TGTGCCAGTAGTATTCCTAGCGGGGGCGGCAATGAGCAGTTCTTC. The variable domain in full, with the rest retrieved from reference TRBV19 and TRBJ2-1, is DGGITQSPKYLFRKEGQNVTLSCEQNLNHDAMYWYRQDPGQGLRLIYYSQIVNDFQKGDIAEGYSVSREKKESFPLTVTSAQKNPTAFYLCASSIPSGGGNEQFFGPGTRLTVL.

There are a few counts of this clone. V and J are TRBV19 and TRBJ1-5; D gene unclear. Trimming took off 5 bases at V and 4 bases at J, with 3 bases between the two ends. Germline V gives CDR1 LNHDA, CDR2 SQIVND (reference sequence). The CDR3 totals 11 residues. The DNA for the CDR3 is TGTGCCAGTAGTTCTAATCAGCCCCAGCATTTT. This codes for CASSSNQPQHF.

The chain joins TRBV7-8 to TRBJ1-1; D is perhaps TRBD1 (5 bases). This CDR3 is 14 amino acids long. Germline lookup yields CDR1 SGHVS and CDR2 FQNEAQ. Trimming cost V 5 bases and J 0 bases, with 10 bases left between them. As DNA, the CDR3 is TGTGCCAGCAGCCCCACCAGGGTGAACACTGAAGCTTTCTTT. Amino acids: CASSPTRVNTEAFF.

This rearrangement joins TRBV28 to TRBJ1-2, with D perhaps matching TRBD1 (5 bases). V was trimmed by 7 bases and J by 8 bases, leaving 20 bases between them. The length of the CDR3 is 14 residues. Per germline, CDR1 MDHEN and CDR2 SYDVKM. The CDR3, as DNA: TGTGCCAGCACTTTTCAGGACACGAGGAGAGGCTACACCTTC. This translates into CASTFQDTRRGYTF.

Remarks on this clone: An end of the junction does not agree with germline; a read error may underlie this. J is TRBJ2-1 and V is TRBV7-7; 9 bases fit TRBD1. The CDR3 runs to 18 residues. Per germline, CDR1 SSHAT and CDR2 FNYEAQ (reference sequence). CDR3 protein: CASSPLVLGTGLYVEQFF. CDR3 bases: TGTGCTAGCAGCCCCCTTGTTTTAGGGACAGGGTTGTATGTAGAGCAGTTCTTC.

The chain recombines TRBV28 with TRBJ2-7; TRBD2 might be the D (5 bases). The V gene's germline CDR1 is MDHEN and CDR2 SYDVKM. The CDR3 loop spans 14 amino acids. V was cut by 3 bases and J by 3 bases, with 12 bases left in between. The CDR3 region has the DNA TGTGCCAGCAGTTTCACCCTCGGGGTCTACGAGCAGTACTTC. Encoded protein: CASSFTLGVYEQYF.

The chain combines TRBV6-6 with TRBJ2-7; D is possibly TRBD2 (5 bases). The CDR3 totals 15 residues. Germline values: CDR1 MNHNY, CDR2 SVGAGI (reference sequence). With 0 bases removed from V and 0 bases from J, the gap between germline ends came to 9 bases. CDR3 loop: CASSYSEALSYEQYF. The CDR3 DNA is TGTGCCAGCAGTTACTCGGAGGCCCTCTCCTACGAGCAGTACTTC.

The chain links TRBV4-2 to TRBJ2-3; D gene unclear. The CDR3 covers 14 residues. Per the germline V gene, CDR1 is LGHNA and CDR2 is YNFKEQ. Trimming cost V 0 bases and J 0 bases, with 4 bases left between them. The CDR3 loop reads CASSQEVSTDTQYF. CDR3 nucleotide sequence: TGTGCCAGCAGCCAAGAGGTTAGCACAGATACGCAGTATTTT.

The V and J genes are TRBV6-5 and TRBJ2-5; 11 nucleotides line up with TRBD2. V lost 0 bases to trimming and J lost 12 bases; unmatched junction nucleotides: 12. This CDR3 spans 16 amino acids. The germline V gene encodes CDR1 MNHEY and CDR2 SVGAGI. This CDR3 is CASSYSNPLAGGREYF. CDR3 bases: TGTGCCAGCAGTTACTCGAATCCCCTAGCGGGGGGCCGCGAGTACTTC.

The chain carries TRBV5-4 and TRBJ1-2; possibly TRBD1 for D (6 bases). V was clipped by 5 bases and J by 8 bases, with 34 bases between them. Germline V gene lookup returns CDR1 SGHNT and CDR2 YYREEE (reference sequence). The length of the CDR3 is 19 residues. CDR3 in DNA: TGTGCCAGCAGACAAAAACCGGGACCCGGCGGTGGGGGCGCCGGCGGCTACACCTTC. Encoded protein: CASRQKPGPGGGGAGGYTF.

The chain carries TRBV5-1 and TRBJ2-5, with a weak D call TRBD1 (6 bases). Germline V CDR1 and CDR2: SGHRS, YFSETQ. The CDR3 has 13 amino acids. The V and J ends lost 1 base and 3 bases respectively, with 7 bases between them. In nucleotides, the CDR3 is TGCGCCAGCAGCTTGACAGGGAAAGAGACCCAGTACTTC. Amino acids: CASSLTGKETQYF.